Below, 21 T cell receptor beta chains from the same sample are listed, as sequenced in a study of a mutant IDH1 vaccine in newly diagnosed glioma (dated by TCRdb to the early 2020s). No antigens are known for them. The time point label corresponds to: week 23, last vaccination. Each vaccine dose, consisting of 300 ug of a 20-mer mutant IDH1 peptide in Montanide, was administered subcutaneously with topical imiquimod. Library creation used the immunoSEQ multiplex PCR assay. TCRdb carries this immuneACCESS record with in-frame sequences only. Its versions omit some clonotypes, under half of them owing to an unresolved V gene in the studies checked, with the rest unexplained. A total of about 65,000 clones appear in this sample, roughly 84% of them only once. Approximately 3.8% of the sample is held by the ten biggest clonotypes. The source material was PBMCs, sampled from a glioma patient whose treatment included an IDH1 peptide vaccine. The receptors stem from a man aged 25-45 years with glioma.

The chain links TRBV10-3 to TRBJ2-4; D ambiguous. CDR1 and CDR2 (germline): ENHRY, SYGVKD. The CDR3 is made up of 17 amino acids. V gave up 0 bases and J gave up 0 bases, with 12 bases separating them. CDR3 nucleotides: TGTGCCATCAGTGAGTCGTGGAGACCAATAGCCAAAAACATTCAGTACTTC. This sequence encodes CAISESWRPIAKNIQYF.

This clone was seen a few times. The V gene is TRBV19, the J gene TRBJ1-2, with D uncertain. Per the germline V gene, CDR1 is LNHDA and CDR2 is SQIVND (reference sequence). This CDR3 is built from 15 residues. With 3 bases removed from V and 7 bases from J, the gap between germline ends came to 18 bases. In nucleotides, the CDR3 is TGTGCCAGTAGTATCCCTAATGTCTTAAGAGGTGGCTACACCTTC. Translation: CASSIPNVLRGGYTF.

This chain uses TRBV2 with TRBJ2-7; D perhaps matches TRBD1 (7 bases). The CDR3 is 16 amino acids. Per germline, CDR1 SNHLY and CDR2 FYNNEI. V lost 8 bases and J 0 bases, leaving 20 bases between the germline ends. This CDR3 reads CASLPLGGQTSYEQYF. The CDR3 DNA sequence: TGTGCCAGCCTTCCACTCGGGGGACAGACCTCCTACGAGCAGTACTTC. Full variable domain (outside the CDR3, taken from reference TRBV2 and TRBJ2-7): EPEVTQTPSHQVTQMGQEVILRCVPISNHLYFYWYRQILGQKVEFLVSFYNNEISEKSEIFDDQFSVERPDGSNFTLKIRSTKLEDSAMYFCASLPLGGQTSYEQYFGPGTRLTVT.

This chain's CDR3 is CASSIYSTGGNEQFF. DNA for the CDR3: TGTGCCAGTAGTATCTACTCGACAGGGGGGAATGAGCAGTTCTTC. The V call is TRBV19, the J call TRBJ2-1; TRBD1 agrees at 9 bases. CDR3 length: 15 residues. Germline V gene lookup returns CDR1 LNHDA and CDR2 SQIVND (reference sequence). V dropped 3 bases and J dropped 7; count of bases not matched to a gene: 7.

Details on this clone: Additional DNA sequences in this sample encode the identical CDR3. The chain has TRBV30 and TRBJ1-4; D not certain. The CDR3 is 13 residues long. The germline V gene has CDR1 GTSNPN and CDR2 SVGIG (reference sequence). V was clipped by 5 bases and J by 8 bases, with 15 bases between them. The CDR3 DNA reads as TGTGCCTGGGATCGGAGCCGTAAGGAAAAACTGTTTTTT. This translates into CAWDRSRKEKLFF.

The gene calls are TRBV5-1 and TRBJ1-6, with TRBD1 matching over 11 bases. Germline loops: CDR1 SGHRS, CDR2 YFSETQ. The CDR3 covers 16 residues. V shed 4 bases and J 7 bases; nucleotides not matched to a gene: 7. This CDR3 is CASSHIGQGANSPLHF. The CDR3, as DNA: TGCGCCAGCAGCCACATCGGACAGGGGGCAAATTCACCCCTCCACTTT.

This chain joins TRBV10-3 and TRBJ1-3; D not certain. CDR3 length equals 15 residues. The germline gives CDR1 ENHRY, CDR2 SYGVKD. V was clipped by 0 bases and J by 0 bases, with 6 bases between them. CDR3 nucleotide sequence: TGTGCCATCAGTGAGTCTCCCTACTCTGGAAACACCATATATTTT. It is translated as CAISESPYSGNTIYF.

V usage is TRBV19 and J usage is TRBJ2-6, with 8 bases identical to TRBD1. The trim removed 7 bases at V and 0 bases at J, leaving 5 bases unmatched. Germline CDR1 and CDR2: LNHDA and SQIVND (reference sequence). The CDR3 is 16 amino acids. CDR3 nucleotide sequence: TGTGCCAGTACGACAGGGGAAACCTCTGGGGCCAACGTCCTGACTTTC. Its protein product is CASTTGETSGANVLTF. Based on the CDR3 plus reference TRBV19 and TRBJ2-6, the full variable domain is DGGITQSPKYLFRKEGQNVTLSCEQNLNHDAMYWYRQDPGQGLRLIYYSQIVNDFQKGDIAEGYSVSREKKESFPLTVTSAQKNPTAFYLCASTTGETSGANVLTFGAGSRLTVL.

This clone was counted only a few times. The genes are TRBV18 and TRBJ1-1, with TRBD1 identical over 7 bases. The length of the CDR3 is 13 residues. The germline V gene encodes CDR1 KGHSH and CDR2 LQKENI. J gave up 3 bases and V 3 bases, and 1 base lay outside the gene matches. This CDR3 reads CASSPTGDTEAFF. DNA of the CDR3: TGTGCCAGCTCACCCACAGGGGACACTGAAGCTTTCTTT.

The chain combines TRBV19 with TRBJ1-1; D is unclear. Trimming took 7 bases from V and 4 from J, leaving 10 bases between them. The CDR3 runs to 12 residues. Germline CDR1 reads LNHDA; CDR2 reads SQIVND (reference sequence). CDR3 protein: CASTGRITEAFF. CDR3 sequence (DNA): TGTGCCAGTACTGGCAGGATCACTGAAGCTTTCTTT.

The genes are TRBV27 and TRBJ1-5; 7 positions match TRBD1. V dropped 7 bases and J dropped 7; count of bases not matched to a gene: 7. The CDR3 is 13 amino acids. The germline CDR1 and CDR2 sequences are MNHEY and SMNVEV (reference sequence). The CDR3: CASILGQKQPQHF. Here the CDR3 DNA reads TGTGCCAGCATACTGGGACAGAAGCAGCCCCAGCATTTT.

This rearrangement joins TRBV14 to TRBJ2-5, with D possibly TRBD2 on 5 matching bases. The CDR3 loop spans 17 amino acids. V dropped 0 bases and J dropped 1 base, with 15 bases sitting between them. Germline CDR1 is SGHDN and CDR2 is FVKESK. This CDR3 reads CASSQDREFGLQETQYF. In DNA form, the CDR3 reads TGTGCCAGCAGCCAAGATCGGGAATTTGGGCTCCAAGAGACCCAGTACTTC.

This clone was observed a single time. The CDR3 DNA sequence: TGTGCCAGCAGTGGGTCCGGGACAGGTTTCTATGGTGGCTACACCTTC. Translation gives CASSGSGTGFYGGYTF. The J gene is TRBJ1-2, the V gene TRBV2, with 8 positions matching TRBD1. Germline CDR1 reads SNHLY; CDR2 reads FYNNEI. CDR3 length: 16 amino acids. V gave up 4 bases and J gave up 7 bases; unmatched junction bases: 14.

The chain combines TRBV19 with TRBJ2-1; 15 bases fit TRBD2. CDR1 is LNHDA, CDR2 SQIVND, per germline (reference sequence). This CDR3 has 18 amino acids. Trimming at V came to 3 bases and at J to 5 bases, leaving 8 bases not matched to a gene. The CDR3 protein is CASSIPGLAGGGDNEQFF. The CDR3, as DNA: TGTGCCAGTAGTATCCCGGGACTAGCGGGGGGTGGGGACAATGAGCAGTTCTTC. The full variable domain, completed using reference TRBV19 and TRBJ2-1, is DGGITQSPKYLFRKEGQNVTLSCEQNLNHDAMYWYRQDPGQGLRLIYYSQIVNDFQKGDIAEGYSVSREKKESFPLTVTSAQKNPTAFYLCASSIPGLAGGGDNEQFFGPGTRLTVL.

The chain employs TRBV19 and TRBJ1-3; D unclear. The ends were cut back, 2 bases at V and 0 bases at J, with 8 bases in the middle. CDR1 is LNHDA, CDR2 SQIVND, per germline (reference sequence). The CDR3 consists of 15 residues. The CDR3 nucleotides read TGTGCCAGTAGTATAAAGCCGTACTCTGGAAACACCATATATTTT. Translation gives CASSIKPYSGNTIYF.

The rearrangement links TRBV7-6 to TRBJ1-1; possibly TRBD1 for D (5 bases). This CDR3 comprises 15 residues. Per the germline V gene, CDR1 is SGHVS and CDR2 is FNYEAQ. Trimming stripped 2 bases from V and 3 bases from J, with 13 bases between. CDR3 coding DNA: TGTGCCAGCAGCTTAAGGAGGGGTGGAGACACTGAAGCTTTCTTT. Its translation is CASSLRRGGDTEAFF.

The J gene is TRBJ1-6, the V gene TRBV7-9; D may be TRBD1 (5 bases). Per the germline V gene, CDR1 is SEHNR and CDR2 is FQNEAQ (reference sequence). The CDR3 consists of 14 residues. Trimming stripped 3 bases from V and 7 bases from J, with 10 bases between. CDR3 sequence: CASSLRGLNSPLHF. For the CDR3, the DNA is TGTGCCAGCAGCTTGAGGGGATTGAATTCACCCCTCCACTTT.

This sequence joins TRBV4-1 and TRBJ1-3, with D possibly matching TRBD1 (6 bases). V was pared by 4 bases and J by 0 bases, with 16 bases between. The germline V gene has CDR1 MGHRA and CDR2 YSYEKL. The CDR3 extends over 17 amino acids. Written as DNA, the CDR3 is TGCGCCAGCAGCCCCCTACCCGGGACAAGCTCTGGAAACACCATATATTTT. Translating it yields CASSPLPGTSSGNTIYF.

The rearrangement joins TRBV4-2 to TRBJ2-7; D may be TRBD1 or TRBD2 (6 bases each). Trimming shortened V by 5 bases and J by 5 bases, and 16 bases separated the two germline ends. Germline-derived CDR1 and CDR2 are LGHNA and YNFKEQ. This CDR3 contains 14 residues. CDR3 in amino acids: CASSFWVGGDEQYF. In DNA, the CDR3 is TGTGCCAGCAGCTTCTGGGTGGGGGGCGACGAGCAGTACTTC.

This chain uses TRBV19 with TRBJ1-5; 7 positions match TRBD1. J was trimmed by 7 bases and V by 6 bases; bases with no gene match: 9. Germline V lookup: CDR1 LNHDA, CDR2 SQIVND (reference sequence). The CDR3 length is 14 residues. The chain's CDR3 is CASSRQGSGQPQHF. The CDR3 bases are TGTGCCAGTAGCCGACAGGGTTCGGGGCAGCCCCAGCATTTT.

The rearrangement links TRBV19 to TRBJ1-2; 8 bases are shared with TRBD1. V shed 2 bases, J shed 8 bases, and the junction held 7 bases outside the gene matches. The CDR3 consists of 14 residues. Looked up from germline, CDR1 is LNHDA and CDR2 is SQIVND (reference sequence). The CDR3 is CASSIFRTGNGYTF. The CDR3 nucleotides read TGTGCCAGTAGTATATTTCGGACAGGGAACGGCTACACCTTC.